This entry concerns a single T cell receptor (beta chain). Repertoires were generated with immunoSEQ multiplex PCR, while TCRdb's copy carries only in-frame clones and drops some. The sample includes under 35,000 clones, less than 95% of them seen just once. Germline CDR1 is SNHLY and CDR2 is FYNNEI. Trimming shortened V by 7 bases and J by 0 bases, and 13 bases separated the two germline ends. The CDR3 totals 15 residues. The source of the sample is a study of T cells in localized non-small cell lung cancer. The sequence was collected from a female donor over 55 with stage I lung adenocarcinoma. The chain employs TRBV2 and TRBJ1-3, with a weak D call TRBD1 (6 bases). The specimen comprised peripheral blood, sampled before any cancer treatment. The CDR3 nucleotides read TGTGCCAGCACCGTAATACAGGGCTCTGGAAACACCATATATTTT. The encoded protein is CASTVIQGSGNTIYF.